What follows are 17 T cell receptor beta chains derived from one specimen sequenced in a study of spatial heterogeneity in lung cancer. TCRdb re-analysed the 5' RACE reads in MiXCR, keeping a single row per CDR3 protein. Among 50,000 to 65,000 distinct CDR3 sequences listed, around 8.4% were seen once. The time point: sample taken at primary tumor resection. No cells were sorted before sequencing. The whole RNA sequenced was extracted from tumor, nontumor lung or frozen PBMC. The sample here was PBMCs, taken at surgery. These receptors came from a female donor with early-stage non-small cell lung cancer.

Sample share makes this clonotype medium-sized. The chain couples TRBV12-3 or TRBV12-4 to TRBJ2-1; D may correspond to TRBD1 or TRBD2 (5 bases each). The CDR3 length is 14 residues. The V end was cut by 3 bases, the J end by 7 bases, with 13 bases between. The CDR3 protein is CASSFEGLGNEQFF. CDR3 nucleotide sequence: TGTGCCAGCAGTTTTGAGGGGCTAGGAAATGAGCAGTTCTTC.

This clonotype was counted ten times or more. The chain is built from TRBV27 and TRBJ2-5; 10 bases align to TRBD1. Trimming at V came to 5 bases and at J to 5 bases, leaving 8 bases not matched to a gene. The CDR3 extends over 15 amino acids. Germline CDR1 reads MNHEY; CDR2 reads SMNVEV (reference sequence). The CDR3 loop is CASSRAGTGVETQYF. The CDR3 region has the DNA TGTGCCAGCAGTAGGGCCGGGACAGGGGTCGAGACCCAGTACTTC.

Ten or more counts support this clonotype. The chain has TRBV5-4 and TRBJ2-5; TRBD2 agrees at 7 bases. The germline gives CDR1 SGHNT, CDR2 YYREEE (reference sequence). Unmatched junction bases numbered 8, after V lost 4 bases and J lost 2 bases. The CDR3 consists of 15 residues. CDR3 loop: CASSPGGEGQETQYF. The CDR3 DNA reads TGTGCCAGCAGCCCTGGGGGGGAAGGACAAGAGACCCAGTACTTC.

This clonotype was observed many times. The chain couples TRBV10-3 to TRBJ2-3, with 9 bases that match TRBD1. CDR1 is ENHRY, CDR2 SYGVKD, per germline. V was pared by 4 bases and J by 4 bases, with 6 bases of the junction left unmatched. The CDR3 sequence is 15 residues long. CDR3 protein: CAISVSGQGSDTQYF. As DNA, the CDR3 is TGTGCCATCAGTGTCTCGGGACAGGGCTCAGATACGCAGTATTTT.

The chain couples TRBV5-6 to TRBJ1-2, with D unclear. CDR1 is SGHDT and CDR2 is YYEEEE in the germline V gene. V shed 0 bases and J shed 2 bases, with 5 bases lying between them. The CDR3 has 13 amino acids. The CDR3 reads CASSLELNYGYTF. The CDR3 DNA is TGTGCCAGCAGCTTGGAGCTAAACTATGGCTACACCTTC.

The sample holds a few counts of this clonotype. CDR3 nucleotides: TGTGCCAGCCGGGTGGAATACGAGCAGTACGTC. The encoded protein is CASRVEYEQYV. The chain couples TRBV6-1 to TRBJ2-7; D remains unclear. The germline CDR1 and CDR2 sequences are MNHNS and SASEGT. V lost 8 bases, J lost 4 bases, and 9 bases lay in between. This CDR3 spans 11 amino acids.

This clonotype was seen at least ten times. V usage is TRBV9 and J usage is TRBJ2-2, with TRBD2 identical over 7 bases. CDR3 size: 16 residues. The V gene's germline CDR1 is SGDLS and CDR2 YYNGEE. With 4 bases clipped from V and 4 bases from J, the junction kept 10 bases outside the gene matches. This chain's CDR3 is CASSPPAGELTGELFF. CDR3 DNA: TGTGCCAGCAGCCCTCCGGCGGGGGAGCTCACCGGGGAGCTGTTTTTT.

By frequency in the sample, this clonotype is medium-sized. V and J are TRBV12-5 and TRBJ1-1; 7 positions match TRBD1. Germline loops: CDR1 LGHNT, CDR2 FRNRAP. The CDR3 runs 15 residues. J gave up 5 bases and V 0 bases, and 6 bases lay outside the gene matches. The CDR3 here is CASGLVVTGDTEAFF. CDR3 sequence (DNA): TGTGCTAGTGGTTTGGTTGTAACAGGGGATACTGAAGCTTTCTTT.

This chain connects TRBV20-1 to TRBJ2-7, with 14 bases lining up with TRBD2. Germline CDR1 reads DFQATT; CDR2 reads SNEGSKA (reference sequence). The CDR3 is 15 residues long. Trimming removed 3 bases from V and 3 bases from J; junction bases left unmatched: 4. CDR3 DNA: TGCAGTGCTAGTTCGGGGACTAGCGGGAGCTACGAGCAGTACTTC. Its translation: CSASSGTSGSYEQYF.

This clonotype showed up just a few times. The V gene is TRBV20-1, the J gene TRBJ2-1; 10 bases map to TRBD2. Per the germline V gene, CDR1 is DFQATT and CDR2 is SNEGSKA (reference sequence). V was clipped by 3 bases and J by 5 bases; unmatched bases: 7. The CDR3 extends over 15 amino acids. The CDR3, as DNA: TGCAGTGCTAGTACCCCTAGCGGGAGTCACAATGAGCAGTTCTTC. Amino acid sequence: CSASTPSGSHNEQFF.

On this clonotype: Being one base from a much bigger clone, this may be a read error. This chain connects TRBV20-1 to TRBJ2-5, with D possibly being TRBD1 or TRBD2 (5 bases each). Germline V gene data show CDR1 as DFQATT and CDR2 as SNEGSKA (reference sequence). The V gene lost 5 bases and the J gene lost 1 base, with 17 bases spanning the gap. The CDR3 has 15 residues. Written as DNA, the CDR3 is TGCAGTGCTCCTTCTAGCAGGGCGTTCCAAGAGACCCAGTACTTC. This translates into CSAPSSRAFQETQYF.

The table lists this clonotype with a few counts. V usage is TRBV20-1 and J usage is TRBJ2-7, with D uncertain. Looked up from germline, CDR1 is DFQATT and CDR2 is SNEGSKA (reference sequence). V lost 4 bases, J lost 2 bases, and 6 bases lay in between. This CDR3 spans 11 amino acids. The CDR3 region is CSAKGPYEQYF. CDR3 sequence (DNA): TGCAGTGCTAAAGGACCCTACGAGCAGTACTTC.

This clonotype was observed at least ten times. One end of the junction fails to match germline, which may point to a read error. J is TRBJ2-6 and V is TRBV7-7, with a possible D match to TRBD1 (6 bases). This CDR3 contains 15 residues. Germline lookup yields CDR1 SSHAT and CDR2 FNYEAQ (reference sequence). This CDR3 is CASSLGGTGANVLTF. Here the CDR3 DNA reads TGTGCTAGCAGCCTAGGGGGAACTGGGGCCAACGTCCTGACTTTC.

This clonotype was observed many times. The chain has TRBV11-2 and TRBJ1-3; D perhaps matches TRBD1 (6 bases). Germline values: CDR1 SGHAT, CDR2 FQNNGV. The CDR3 has 16 residues. V was pared by 6 bases and J by 0 bases, with 15 bases between. The CDR3 loop reads CASRRGATDSGNTIYF. The CDR3, as DNA: TGTGCCAGCAGAAGGGGGGCTACCGACTCTGGAAACACCATATATTTT. The full variable domain, its missing parts supplied by reference TRBV11-2 and TRBJ1-3, is EAGVAQSPRYKIIEKRQSVAFWCNPISGHATLYWYQQILGQGPKLLIQFQNNGVVDDSQLPKDRFSAERLKGVDSTLKIQPAKLEDSAVYLCASRRGATDSGNTIYFGEGSWLTVV.

This chain links TRBV7-3 with TRBJ2-5; no reliable D call. Trimming removed 3 bases from V and 5 bases from J, with 10 bases in between. CDR3 length: 13 amino acids. Germline V gene lookup returns CDR1 SGHTA and CDR2 FQGTGA. The DNA for the CDR3 is TGTGCCAGCAGCTTTGACTGGTTGGAGACCCAGTACTTC. It codes for CASSFDWLETQYF.

This clonotype was recorded a few times. The chain uses TRBV7-6 and TRBJ2-7; 11 bases align to TRBD2. Unmatched junction bases numbered 26, after V lost 3 bases and J lost 7 bases. CDR3 length: 21 amino acids. Germline CDR1 is SGHVS and CDR2 is FNYEAQ. The CDR3 region is CASSFGVGGPTLAGVAREQYF. DNA for the CDR3: TGTGCCAGCAGCTTCGGTGTAGGGGGCCCCACACTAGCGGGAGTAGCGCGGGAGCAGTACTTC.

This clonotype appeared a few times. The chain links TRBV6-6 to TRBJ1-5; 8 bases agree with TRBD1. The CDR3 contains 15 residues. V dropped 5 bases and J dropped 4; count of bases not matched to a gene: 7. The germline V gene has CDR1 MNHNY and CDR2 SVGAGI (reference sequence). The CDR3 DNA reads TGTGCCAGCAGTATGAGACAGGGGCAAAATCAGCCCCAGCATTTT. Its translation is CASSMRQGQNQPQHF.